The rows below give T cell receptor beta chains drawn from one sample of a study of immune evolution from preneoplasia to lung adenocarcinoma. Profiling relied on immunoSEQ multiplex PCR, and the TCRdb table lists in-frame clones only, not all of them. The repertoire holds about 5,000 clones, less than 80% seen once, with approximately 9% in the top ten. Sequencing input: FFPE normal lung tissue adjacent to the tumor. These receptors all stem from a person aged 50 or older with lung adenocarcinoma. Each CDR3 is given with its conserved first and last residue. The order of the fields is J gene, D gene, CDR3 length, V gene, clone size, CDR3 protein, CDR3 DNA. D genes are given only for firm matches. Expanded clones get a size class; other rows say once, few or many, or leave the size out.

TRBJ1-5	TRBD1	13	TRBV6-1	.	CASRRQGRQPQHF	TGTGCCAGCAGGAGACAGGGGAGGCAGCCCCAGCATTTT
TRBJ2-7	.	13	TRBV27	.	CASRAGVGGEQYF	TGTGCCAGCAGAGCCGGGGTGGGAGGCGAGCAGTACTTC
TRBJ1-1	.	12	TRBV28	.	CASSLVGLQAFF	TGTGCCAGCAGCCTCGTTGGATTGCAAGCTTTCTTT
TRBJ2-1	.	15	TRBV5-1	.	CASSLAASSYNEQFF	TGCGCCAGCAGCTTGGCCGCCAGCTCCTACAATGAGCAGTTCTTC
TRBJ1-1	TRBD1	18	TRBV28	.	CASKKWFSGGGRNTEAFF	TGTGCCAGCAAAAAGTGGTTCTCGGGAGGGGGCAGGAACACTGAAGCTTTCTTT
TRBJ2-5	.	14	TRBV5-1	.	CASSPDPAGETQYF	TGCGCCAGCAGCCCCGACCCAGCCGGAGAGACCCAGTACTTC
TRBJ1-1	.	14	TRBV19	.	CASSQFGTLIEAFF	TGTGCCAGTAGTCAATTCGGGACACTGATTGAAGCTTTCTTT
TRBJ2-3	.	16	TRBV15	.	CATSRGASTSTDTQYF	TGTGCCACCAGCAGAGGTGCGTCTACTAGCACAGATACGCAGTATTTT
TRBJ1-5	.	14	TRBV1	.	CTSTGTGLGQPQHF	TGCACCAGCACCGGGACAGGGTTGGGACAGCCCCAGCATTTT
TRBJ2-2	TRBD2	16	TRBV11-3	once	CASSSRTSTFLGELFF	TGTGCCAGCAGCTCCCGGACTAGTACCTTCCTCGGGGAGCTGTTTTTT
TRBJ2-2	TRBD1	15	TRBV5-4	once	CASSPGQANTGELFF	TGTGCCAGCAGCCCGGGACAGGCGAACACCGGGGAGCTGTTTTTT
TRBJ2-3	.	18	TRBV7-8	.	CASSHQGLSGSRTDTQYF	TGTGCCAGCAGCCACCAGGGGCTGTCGGGTTCCCGCACAGATACGCAGTATTTT
TRBJ2-5	.	14	TRBV6-1	.	CASSLQAVGRTQYF	TGTGCCAGCAGTCTCCAGGCAGTGGGGCGGACCCAGTACTTC
TRBJ2-2	TRBD1	14	TRBV7-6	.	CASSVTGTTGELFF	TGTGCCAGCAGCGTGACAGGGACCACCGGGGAGCTGTTTTTT
TRBJ2-5	.	14	TRBV10-1	.	CASTDLVVWETQYF	TGCGCCAGCACCGACTTAGTCGTTTGGGAGACCCAGTACTTC
TRBJ2-5	TRBD2	16	TRBV5-1	.	CASSLALAGGVETQYF	TGCGCCAGCAGCTTGGCACTAGCGGGAGGGGTGGAGACCCAGTACTTC
TRBJ2-5	.	15	TRBV29-1	.	CSVEAETVAPETQYF	TGCAGCGTTGAAGCTGAGACGGTTGCCCCAGAGACCCAGTACTTC
TRBJ1-2	.	15	TRBV7-2	.	CASSLGGGRNYGYTF	TGTGCCAGCAGCTTAGGGGGGGGGAGGAACTATGGCTACACCTTC
TRBJ2-6	.	15	TRBV6-1	once	CASRNRRAGANVLTF	TGTGCCAGCAGAAACAGGCGAGCCGGGGCCAACGTCCTGACTTTC
TRBJ2-2	TRBD2	14	TRBV29-1	.	CSVVFPGGTGELFF	TGCAGCGTTGTGTTCCCCGGGGGGACCGGGGAGCTGTTTTTT
TRBJ2-1	TRBD2	14	TRBV11-2	once	CASTVAGAYNEQFF	TGTGCCAGCACTGTAGCGGGAGCGTACAATGAGCAGTTCTTC
TRBJ2-5	.	17	TRBV4-1	.	CASSQDGSAPSQETQYF	TGCGCCAGCAGCCAAGATGGGAGCGCCCCTTCCCAAGAGACCCAGTACTTC
TRBJ1-3	.	15	TRBV7-9	.	CASSLRENSGNTIYF	TGTGCCAGCAGCTTAAGGGAGAACTCTGGAAACACCATATATTTT
TRBJ1-1	.	11	TRBV28	.	CASSPNTEAFF	TGTGCCAGCAGTCCAAACACTGAAGCTTTCTTT
TRBJ2-3	.	12	TRBV7-9	.	CASSPGPNTQYF	TGTGCCAGCAGCCCCGGTCCCAATACGCAGTATTTT
TRBJ2-7	.	14	TRBV28	.	CASMNGGGAYEQYF	TGTGCCAGCATGAACGGTGGAGGTGCCTACGAGCAGTACTTC
TRBJ2-7	TRBD1	15	TRBV6-1	.	CASSETGQAVHEQYF	TGTGCCAGCAGTGAAACGGGACAGGCTGTCCACGAGCAGTACTTC
TRBJ1-2	TRBD1	15	TRBV28	.	CASSLAGGADYGYTF	TGTGCCAGCAGTTTGGCAGGGGGCGCGGACTATGGCTACACCTTC
TRBJ2-5	TRBD1	15	TRBV5-1	.	CASSRGTGGGETQYF	TGCGCCAGCAGCCGGGGGACAGGGGGCGGAGAGACCCAGTACTTC
TRBJ2-1	TRBD2	15	TRBV28	.	CASRDPSGAYNEQFF	TGTGCCAGCAGGGACCCTAGCGGGGCCTACAATGAGCAGTTCTTC
TRBJ1-2	TRBD1	13	TRBV18	.	CASSAQGGHGYTF	TGTGCCAGCTCAGCACAGGGGGGACATGGCTACACCTTC
TRBJ2-5	.	15	TRBV6-5	.	CASGGPAGGQETQYF	TGTGCCAGCGGGGGTCCGGCGGGCGGTCAAGAGACCCAGTACTTC
TRBJ2-5	.	15	TRBV21-1	.	CASSPGGNNQETQYF	TGTGCCAGCAGCCCGGGGGGGAACAACCAAGAGACCCAGTACTTC
TRBJ2-3	.	15	TRBV2	.	CASSELALSTDTQYF	TGTGCCAGCAGTGAATTAGCTCTTAGCACAGATACGCAGTATTTT
TRBJ2-1	TRBD2	15	TRBV5-4	.	CASSLQAGASNEQFF	TGTGCCAGCAGCTTGCAAGCGGGAGCCTCCAATGAGCAGTTCTTC
TRBJ1-1	TRBD1	16	TRBV5-1	once	CASSFEFGRGKTEAFF	TGCGCCAGCAGCTTCGAATTCGGCAGGGGGAAAACTGAAGCTTTCTTT
TRBJ2-7	TRBD1	14	TRBV6-6	.	CASSGQGAQYEQYF	TGTGCCAGCAGTGGACAGGGGGCCCAGTACGAGCAGTACTTC
TRBJ1-3	.	13	TRBV6-6	few	CASRAVSGNTIYF	TGTGCCAGCAGGGCGGTCTCTGGAAACACCATATATTTT
TRBJ2-5	.	14	TRBV5-1	.	CASRGGAYQETQYF	TGCGCCAGCAGAGGAGGAGCGTACCAAGAGACCCAGTACTTC
TRBJ1-2	.	14	TRBV9	.	CASSVGGTNYGYTF	TGTGCCAGCAGCGTAGGGGGCACCAACTATGGCTACACCTTC
TRBJ2-3	TRBD1	15	TRBV9	once	CASSAGQSTTDTQYF	TGTGCCAGCAGCGCGGGACAGTCGACCACAGATACGCAGTATTTT
TRBJ2-7	.	11	TRBV19	.	CASLHLGEQYF	TGTGCCAGCCTCCACCTGGGGGAGCAGTACTTC
TRBJ2-4	TRBD1	15	TRBV7-9	once	CASSPTGGTKNIQYF	TGTGCCAGCAGCCCGACAGGGGGAACCAAAAACATTCAGTACTTC
TRBJ2-7	.	14	TRBV5-1	.	CASAVGTTRDEQYF	TGCGCCAGTGCCGTCGGGACGACTAGGGACGAGCAGTACTTC
TRBJ2-7	TRBD2	22	TRBV2	.	CASSISRSSGRPGGSYSYEQYF	TGTGCCAGCAGTATAAGCAGGTCTAGCGGGAGGCCTGGTGGGTCGTACTCCTACGAGCAGTACTTC
TRBJ1-1	.	12	TRBV19	.	CASRIGHTEAFF	TGTGCCAGTAGGATCGGGCACACTGAAGCTTTCTTT
TRBJ2-7	TRBD1	13	TRBV19	few	CASSTGQGYEQYF	TGTGCCAGTAGTACGGGACAGGGCTACGAGCAGTACTTC
TRBJ1-1	TRBD1	18	TRBV4-1	few	CASSTQAWTGGDDTEAFF	TGCGCCAGCAGCACACAGGCCTGGACAGGGGGCGATGACACTGAAGCTTTCTTT